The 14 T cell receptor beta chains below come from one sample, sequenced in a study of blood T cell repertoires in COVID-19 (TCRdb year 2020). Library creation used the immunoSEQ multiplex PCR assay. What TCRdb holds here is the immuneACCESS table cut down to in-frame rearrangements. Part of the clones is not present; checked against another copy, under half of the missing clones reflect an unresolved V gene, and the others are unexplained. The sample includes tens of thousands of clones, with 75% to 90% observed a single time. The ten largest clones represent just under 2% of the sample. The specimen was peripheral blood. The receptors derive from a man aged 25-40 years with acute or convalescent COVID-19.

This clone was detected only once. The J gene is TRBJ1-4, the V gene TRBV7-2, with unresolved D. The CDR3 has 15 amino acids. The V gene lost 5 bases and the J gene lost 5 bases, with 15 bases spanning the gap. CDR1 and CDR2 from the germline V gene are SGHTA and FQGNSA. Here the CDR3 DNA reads TGTGCCAGCAGCAAGTTAAAGGGAGAGAATGAAAAACTGTTTTTT. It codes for CASSKLKGENEKLFF.

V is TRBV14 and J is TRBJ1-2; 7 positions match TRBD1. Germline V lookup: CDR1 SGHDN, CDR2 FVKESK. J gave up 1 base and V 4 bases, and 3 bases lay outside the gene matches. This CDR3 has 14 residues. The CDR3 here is CASSRGQLNYGYTF. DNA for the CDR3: TGTGCCAGCAGCCGGGGACAGCTTAACTATGGCTACACCTTC.

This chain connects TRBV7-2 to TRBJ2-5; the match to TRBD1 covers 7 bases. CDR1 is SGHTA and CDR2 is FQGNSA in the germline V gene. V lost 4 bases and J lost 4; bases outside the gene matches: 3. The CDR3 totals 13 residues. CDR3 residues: CASSWGQPETQYF. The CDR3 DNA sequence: TGTGCCAGCAGCTGGGGACAGCCAGAGACCCAGTACTTC.

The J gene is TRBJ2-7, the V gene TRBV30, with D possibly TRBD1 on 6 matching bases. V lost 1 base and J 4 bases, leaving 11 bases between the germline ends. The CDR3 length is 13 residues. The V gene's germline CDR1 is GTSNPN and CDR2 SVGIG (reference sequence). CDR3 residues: CAWSEQGRYEQYF. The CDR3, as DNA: TGTGCCTGGAGTGAACAGGGAAGGTACGAGCAGTACTTC.

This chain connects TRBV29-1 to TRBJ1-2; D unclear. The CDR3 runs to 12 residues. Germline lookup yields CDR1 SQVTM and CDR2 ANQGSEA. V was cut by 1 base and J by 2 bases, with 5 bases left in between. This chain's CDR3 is CSVEGPNYGYTF. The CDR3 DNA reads TGCAGCGTTGAAGGGCCCAACTATGGCTACACCTTC.

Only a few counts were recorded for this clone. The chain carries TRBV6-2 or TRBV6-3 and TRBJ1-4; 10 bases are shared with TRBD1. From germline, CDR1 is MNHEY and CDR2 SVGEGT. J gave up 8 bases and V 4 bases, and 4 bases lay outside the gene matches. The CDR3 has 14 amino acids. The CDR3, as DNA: TGTGCCAGCAGTTCGGACAGGGGGGAGGAAAAACTGTTTTTT. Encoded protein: CASSSDRGEEKLFF.

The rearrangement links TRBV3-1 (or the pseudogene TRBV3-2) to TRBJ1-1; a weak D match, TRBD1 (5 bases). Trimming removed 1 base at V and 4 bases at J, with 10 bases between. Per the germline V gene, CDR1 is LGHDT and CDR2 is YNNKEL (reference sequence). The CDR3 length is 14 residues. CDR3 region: CASSQGNGGTEAFF. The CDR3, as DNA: TGTGCCAGCAGCCAAGGAAACGGGGGCACTGAAGCTTTCTTT.

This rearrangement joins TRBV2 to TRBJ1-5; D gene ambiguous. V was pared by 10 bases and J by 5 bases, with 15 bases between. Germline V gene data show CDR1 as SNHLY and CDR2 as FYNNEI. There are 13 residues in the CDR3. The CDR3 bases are TGTGCCACGGCGGCGGGCCGGGATCAGCCCCAGCATTTT. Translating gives CATAAGRDQPQHF.

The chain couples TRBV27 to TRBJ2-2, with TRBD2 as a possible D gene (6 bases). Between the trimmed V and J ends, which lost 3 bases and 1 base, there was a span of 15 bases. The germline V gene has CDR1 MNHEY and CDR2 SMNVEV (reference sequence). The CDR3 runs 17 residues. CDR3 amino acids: CASSLGYGGRNTGELFF. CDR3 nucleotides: TGTGCCAGCAGTTTGGGCTATGGGGGGAGGAACACCGGGGAGCTGTTTTTT.

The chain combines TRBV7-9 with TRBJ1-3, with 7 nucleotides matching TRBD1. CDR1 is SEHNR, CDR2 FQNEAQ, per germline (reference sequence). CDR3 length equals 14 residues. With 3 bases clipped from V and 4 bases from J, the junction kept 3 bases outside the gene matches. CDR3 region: CASSLTTGGNTIYF. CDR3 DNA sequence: TGTGCCAGCAGCTTGACGACAGGGGGAAACACCATATATTTT.

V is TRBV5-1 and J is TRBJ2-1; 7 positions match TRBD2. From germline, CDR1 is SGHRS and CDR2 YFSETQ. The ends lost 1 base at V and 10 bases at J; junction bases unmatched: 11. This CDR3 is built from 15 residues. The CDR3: CASSLQVGAGEEQFF. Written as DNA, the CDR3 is TGCGCCAGCAGCTTGCAAGTGGGCGCGGGAGAGGAGCAGTTCTTC. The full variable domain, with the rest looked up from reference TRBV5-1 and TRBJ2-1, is KAGVTQTPRYLIKTRGQQVTLSCSPISGHRSVSWYQQTPGQGLQFLFEYFSETQRNKGNFPGRFSGRQFSNSRSEMNVSTLELGDSALYLCASSLQVGAGEEQFFGPGTRLTVL.

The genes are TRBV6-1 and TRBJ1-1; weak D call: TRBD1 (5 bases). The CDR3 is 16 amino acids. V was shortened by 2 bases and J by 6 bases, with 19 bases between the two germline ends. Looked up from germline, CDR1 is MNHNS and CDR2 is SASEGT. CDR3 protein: CASSEYTGTILAEAFF. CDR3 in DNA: TGTGCCAGCAGTGAATATACTGGGACTATTTTGGCTGAAGCTTTCTTT.

The CDR3 region has the DNA TGTGCCAGCAGCCGACAGGGAGGCTATGGCTACACCTTC. Translation gives CASSRQGGYGYTF. The chain links TRBV2 to TRBJ1-2, with 7 bases fitting TRBD1. The CDR3 totals 13 residues. Germline V gene data show CDR1 as SNHLY and CDR2 as FYNNEI. The V gene end was trimmed by 6 bases and the J gene end by 4 bases; junction bases not matched to a gene: 5.

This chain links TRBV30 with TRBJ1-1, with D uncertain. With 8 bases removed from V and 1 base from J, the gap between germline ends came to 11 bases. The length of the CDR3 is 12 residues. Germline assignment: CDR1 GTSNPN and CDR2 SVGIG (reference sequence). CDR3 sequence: CALEGGNTEAFF. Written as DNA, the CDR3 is TGTGCCCTGGAAGGAGGGAACACTGAAGCTTTCTTT.